Each of the 17 T cell receptor beta chains below was sequenced from the same sample in a study of T cell responses to AZD1222 COVID-19 vaccine. The data were produced by immunoSEQ multiplex PCR, yet TCRdb's version contains in-frame clones alone and is incomplete. The sample contains around 110,000 clones, 80% to 90% of which appear only once. The material was peripheral blood, obtained on day 0 of MenACWY control vaccination. Source of these receptors: an adult in good health.

The V gene is TRBV10-3, the J gene TRBJ1-2, with 8 bases lining up with TRBD1. Germline V CDR1 and CDR2: ENHRY, SYGVKD. V was clipped by 3 bases and J by 3 bases; unmatched bases: 6. The CDR3 runs to 15 residues. The CDR3 DNA is TGTGCCATCAGTGAATTCCAGGGGGCTCACTATGGCTACACCTTC. This translates into CAISEFQGAHYGYTF.

The chain joins TRBV4-1 to TRBJ1-2, with D maybe TRBD1 (6 bases). Germline V gives CDR1 MGHRA, CDR2 YSYEKL. This CDR3 spans 15 amino acids. Trimming pared 6 bases from V and 1 base from J, leaving 15 bases between. The CDR3 sequence: CASSPGQNSNYGYTF. The CDR3 DNA reads as TGCGCCAGCAGTCCCGGACAGAACAGTAACTATGGCTACACCTTC.

The chain has TRBV15 and TRBJ2-5; D gene ambiguous. The V and J ends lost 0 bases and 4 bases respectively, with 12 bases between them. The CDR3 extends over 15 amino acids. Per germline, CDR1 LNHNV and CDR2 YYDKDF (reference sequence). CDR3 nucleotide sequence: TGTGCCACCAGCAGAGAGGGATCGGCCCGAGAGACCCAGTACTTC. This translates into CATSREGSARETQYF.

This chain uses TRBV5-4 with TRBJ2-1; 11 bases map to TRBD1. This CDR3 is 18 amino acids long. Germline V gives CDR1 SGHNT, CDR2 YYREEE (reference sequence). The trim removed 3 bases at V and 3 bases at J, leaving 11 bases unmatched. The CDR3, as DNA: TGTGCCAGCAGCTCACACCATGGGACAGGGGGATACTACAATGAGCAGTTCTTC. It yields the protein CASSSHHGTGGYYNEQFF.

This clone occurred a few times. This chain links TRBV28 with TRBJ1-1; D ambiguous. Trimming pared 5 bases from V and 11 bases from J, leaving 12 bases between. Germline CDR1 is MDHEN and CDR2 is SYDVKM. The CDR3 is 11 amino acids. This CDR3 reads CASSTQEAAFF. The CDR3 bases are TGTGCCAGCAGTACTCAGGAGGCGGCTTTCTTT.

The chain links TRBV30 to TRBJ2-3, with 9 positions matching TRBD1. V shed 3 bases, J shed 0 bases, and the junction held 7 bases outside the gene matches. CDR1 GTSNPN and CDR2 SVGIG come from the germline V gene (reference sequence). The CDR3 totals 16 residues. The CDR3 sequence is CAWSGDRALSTDTQYF. The CDR3 DNA reads TGTGCCTGGAGCGGGGACAGGGCCCTTAGCACAGATACGCAGTATTTT.

The J gene is TRBJ1-5, the V gene TRBV19; D not certain. Trimming stripped 7 bases from V and 3 bases from J, with 10 bases between. The length of the CDR3 is 13 residues. Germline V gene data show CDR1 as LNHDA and CDR2 as SQIVND (reference sequence). The CDR3 is CASKTAANQPQHF. CDR3 DNA sequence: TGTGCCAGTAAGACGGCAGCCAATCAGCCCCAGCATTTT.

The rearrangement links TRBV9 to TRBJ2-1; D not certain. With 2 bases removed from V and 0 bases from J, the gap between germline ends came to 15 bases. The CDR3 has 17 residues. Germline V gene lookup returns CDR1 SGDLS and CDR2 YYNGEE. The DNA for the CDR3 is TGTGCCAGCAGCGTGAAGAAGGCCCTTGGCTCCTACAATGAGCAGTTCTTC. Amino acid sequence: CASSVKKALGSYNEQFF. The full variable domain, in which reference TRBV9 and TRBJ2-1 provide the parts outside the CDR3, is DSGVTQTPKHLITATGQRVTLRCSPRSGDLSVYWYQQSLDQGLQFLIQYYNGEERAKGNILERFSAQQFPDLHSELNLSSLELGDSALYFCASSVKKALGSYNEQFFGPGTRLTVL.

The V call is TRBV27, the J call TRBJ1-6; weak D call: TRBD1 (6 bases). CDR1 is MNHEY and CDR2 is SMNVEV in the germline V gene (reference sequence). V lost 3 bases, J lost 7 bases, and 19 bases lay in between. This CDR3 has 17 residues. The CDR3 DNA sequence: TGTGCCAGCAGTTTTCGGACAGCCCCTTCTCGGAATTCACCCCTCCACTTT. This sequence encodes CASSFRTAPSRNSPLHF.

Concerning this clone itself: A junction boundary mismatches the germline segment, possibly from a read error. This sequence joins TRBV5-6 and TRBJ1-2; TRBD1 matches 7 bases. There are 12 residues in the CDR3. Germline CDR1 is SGHDT and CDR2 is YYEEEE. The CDR3: CASSFPQGTRLF. In DNA, the CDR3 is TGTGCCAGCAGCTTCCCACAGGGGACCCGCCTCTTC.

The table lists this clone with a count of one. The V call is TRBV29-1, the J call TRBJ2-5, with a tentative D call TRBD1 (5 bases). The germline gives CDR1 SQVTM, CDR2 ANQGSEA. V shed 5 bases and J shed 1 base, with 8 bases lying between them. This CDR3 has 12 amino acids. The CDR3 loop is CSVRTSQETQYF. The CDR3 nucleotides are TGCAGCGTTCGGACAAGCCAAGAGACCCAGTACTTC.

For this clone: Different DNA sequences within this sample yield the same CDR3. The chain joins TRBV18 to TRBJ1-2; possibly TRBD1 for D (5 bases). Trimming left V 3 bases short and J 8 bases short, with 10 bases between. The CDR3 loop spans 12 amino acids. Germline CDR1 KGHSH, CDR2 LQKENI. The CDR3 region is CASSPPQGGYTF. CDR3 coding DNA: TGTGCCAGCTCACCCCCCCAGGGAGGCTACACCTTC. The complete variable domain, with remaining parts taken from reference TRBV18 and TRBJ1-2, reads NAGVMQNPRHLVRRRGQEARLRCSPMKGHSHVYWYRQLPEEGLKFMVYLQKENIIDESGMPKERFSAEFPKEGPSILRIQQVVRGDSAAYFCASSPPQGGYTFGSGTRLTVV.

This chain joins TRBV11-2 and TRBJ1-1; D is possibly TRBD1 (5 bases). This CDR3 comprises 11 residues. Trimming cost V 3 bases and J 8 bases, with 7 bases left between them. Germline V gene lookup returns CDR1 SGHAT and CDR2 FQNNGV. The CDR3 loop is CASSLYREAFF. CDR3 sequence (DNA): TGTGCCAGCAGCTTGTACAGGGAAGCTTTCTTT. Using reference TRBV11-2 and TRBJ1-1 for the parts outside the CDR3, the full variable domain is EAGVAQSPRYKIIEKRQSVAFWCNPISGHATLYWYQQILGQGPKLLIQFQNNGVVDDSQLPKDRFSAERLKGVDSTLKIQPAKLEDSAVYLCASSLYREAFFGQGTRLTVV.

The chain links TRBV11-2 to TRBJ2-1; 12 positions agree with TRBD2. The germline V gene encodes CDR1 SGHAT and CDR2 FQNNGV. The junction had 11 bases not matched to a gene; V was cut back by 6 bases and J by 5 bases. The CDR3 totals 17 residues. The CDR3 bases are TGTGCCAGCAGAATAAGGCTAGCGGGGGGGCAGAACAATGAGCAGTTCTTC. This translates into CASRIRLAGGQNNEQFF.

As regards this clone: Distinct nucleotide sequences in the sample also encode this CDR3. The chain links TRBV12-3 or TRBV12-4 to TRBJ2-1; tentatively, D is TRBD1 (6 bases). CDR3 length: 12 amino acids. V shed 5 bases and J shed 8 bases, with 10 bases lying between them. CDR3 loop: CASSPGVHEQFF. As DNA, the CDR3 is TGTGCCAGCAGTCCAGGGGTACATGAGCAGTTCTTC.

This sequence joins TRBV7-9 and TRBJ1-1, with 8 bases lining up with TRBD1. V lost 4 bases and J lost 4; bases outside the gene matches: 11. The germline CDR1 and CDR2 sequences are SEHNR and FQNEAQ (reference sequence). The CDR3 extends over 16 amino acids. The CDR3 spells CASSSQGAGRSTEAFF. The CDR3 nucleotides read TGTGCCAGCAGCTCCCAGGGGGCTGGGCGGAGCACTGAAGCTTTCTTT.

This chain links TRBV5-1 with TRBJ1-3, with 10 positions matching TRBD1. The germline CDR1 and CDR2 sequences are SGHRS and YFSETQ. After removal of 0 bases from V and 0 bases from J, the junction contained 6 bases not matched to a gene. This CDR3 comprises 18 residues. The CDR3 DNA reads TGCGCCAGCAGCTTGGGGACAGGGGGGACCATCTCTGGAAACACCATATATTTT. Amino acid sequence: CASSLGTGGTISGNTIYF.